The 22 T cell receptor beta chains in this list originate from one sample, sequenced in a study of OX40 agonist ivuxolimab in advanced cancers. TCRdb's table, derived via immunoSEQ multiplex PCR, lists solely in-frame clones and lacks some. The table records 24,000 or so clones, more than 75% of them present only once. Sequenced here: CD4+ or CD8+ T cells sorted from blood, sampled in a trial of the OX40 agonist ivuxolimab. Every receptor here comes from an adult with an advanced solid tumor such as melanoma, head and neck, liver or kidney cancer.

V is TRBV4-3 and J is TRBJ1-5; no definite D call. CDR3 length: 15 residues. Germline V gene data show CDR1 as LGHNA and CDR2 as YSLEER. The V end was cut by 0 bases, the J end by 4 bases, with 10 bases between. The DNA for the CDR3 is TGCGCCAGCAGCCAAGAACTAGGTCTTAATCAGCCCCAGCATTTT. Encoded protein: CASSQELGLNQPQHF.

The rearrangement uses TRBV7-9 and TRBJ1-3, with TRBD1 matching 7 bases. The CDR3 has 16 residues. The V gene's germline CDR1 is SEHNR and CDR2 FQNEAQ (reference sequence). The ends lost 0 bases at V and 2 bases at J; junction bases unmatched: 4. CDR3 in amino acids: CASSLATTGPGNTIYF. The CDR3 DNA is TGTGCCAGCAGCTTAGCGACGACAGGGCCTGGAAACACCATATATTTT.

CDR3 sequence reads: CASSLGVGYNEQFF. In nucleotides, the CDR3 is TGTGCCAGCAGCTTAGGAGTAGGCTACAATGAGCAGTTCTTC. The rearrangement uses TRBV7-9 and TRBJ2-1; D not certain. CDR3 length: 14 residues. From germline, CDR1 is SEHNR and CDR2 FQNEAQ (reference sequence). With 1 base removed from V and 3 bases from J, the gap between germline ends came to 7 bases.

This chain connects TRBV7-9 to TRBJ2-1; 7 bases line up with TRBD2. This CDR3 spans 12 amino acids. The germline gives CDR1 SEHNR, CDR2 FQNEAQ (reference sequence). With V trimmed by 4 bases and J by 15 bases, 9 bases remained unmatched. CDR3: CASSSGLSPGFF. The CDR3 coding sequence is TGTGCCAGCAGCTCGGGACTATCGCCCGGGTTCTTC.

The CDR3 loop reads CASSIRQGAEAFF. The CDR3 DNA reads TGTGCCAGCAGCATTCGACAGGGGGCCGAAGCTTTCTTT. V and J are TRBV7-2 and TRBJ1-1; 10 bases align to TRBD1. The CDR3 runs 13 residues. V shed 5 bases, J shed 8 bases, and the junction held 5 bases outside the gene matches. Looked up from germline, CDR1 is SGHTA and CDR2 is FQGNSA.

The rearrangement joins TRBV25-1 to TRBJ1-1; D is unclear. This CDR3 is 12 amino acids long. CDR1 and CDR2 from the germline V gene are MGHDK and SYGVNS. V dropped 6 bases and J dropped 2 bases, with 7 bases sitting between them. The CDR3 coding sequence is TGTGCCAGCAGGATCAGCAACACTGAAGCTTTCTTT. Protein sequence: CASRISNTEAFF.

The chain links TRBV15 to TRBJ2-5; tentatively, D is TRBD1 (5 bases). Per germline, CDR1 LNHNV and CDR2 YYDKDF (reference sequence). Trimming pared 1 base from V and 5 bases from J, leaving 11 bases between. CDR3 length: 14 amino acids. Here the CDR3 reads CATSRGQGFETQYF. In DNA form, the CDR3 reads TGTGCCACCAGCAGAGGGCAGGGTTTCGAGACCCAGTACTTC.

The chain couples TRBV19 to TRBJ1-6, with a weak D call TRBD1 (6 bases). From germline, CDR1 is LNHDA and CDR2 SQIVND (reference sequence). V was clipped by 9 bases and J by 9 bases, with 15 bases between them. The CDR3 length is 13 residues. CDR3 DNA sequence: TGTGCCAGCACAACAGGGTACTCTTCACCCCTCCACTTT. Residues: CASTTGYSSPLHF.

This clone was found a few times. The gene calls are TRBV6-5 and TRBJ1-6; D gene unclear. Germline V gene lookup returns CDR1 MNHEY and CDR2 SVGAGI. V dropped 0 bases and J dropped 10 bases, with 13 bases sitting between them. The CDR3 totals 15 residues. DNA of the CDR3: TGTGCCAGCAGTTACTCGAGAGGGCTGGGATCACCCCTCCACTTT. It translates to CASSYSRGLGSPLHF.

The chain employs TRBV27 and TRBJ1-1; tentative D call: TRBD1 (6 bases). This CDR3 spans 14 amino acids. V was pared by 4 bases and J by 5 bases, with 14 bases between. The V gene's germline CDR1 is MNHEY and CDR2 SMNVEV (reference sequence). CDR3 nucleotide sequence: TGTGCCAGCAGTTGGCGGGGGCTCGGGACTGAAGCTTTCTTT. Translating it yields CASSWRGLGTEAFF.

The CDR3 region is CASSSWTGKLQFF. Here the CDR3 DNA reads TGTGCCAGCAGCTCCTGGACAGGGAAACTACAGTTCTTC. V usage is TRBV7-9 and J usage is TRBJ2-1; 8 bases are a match to TRBD1. The CDR3 is 13 amino acids. The trim removed 4 bases at V and 13 bases at J, leaving 9 bases unmatched. Per germline, CDR1 SEHNR and CDR2 FQNEAQ (reference sequence).

This sequence joins TRBV6-6 and TRBJ2-2; D is ambiguous. Germline values: CDR1 MNHNY, CDR2 SVGAGI (reference sequence). V was trimmed by 10 bases and J by 1 base, leaving 13 bases between them. The CDR3 has 14 amino acids. The CDR3 nucleotides read TGTGCCACCGGAAGTGGAGAGAACACCGGGGAGCTGTTTTTT. This codes for CATGSGENTGELFF.

This sequence joins TRBV6-1 and TRBJ2-3; D is unclear. There are 12 residues in the CDR3. The V gene lost 3 bases and the J gene lost 3 bases, with 4 bases spanning the gap. Germline-derived CDR1 and CDR2 are MNHNS and SASEGT. CDR3 bases: TGTGCCAGCAGTGACGGGACAGATACGCAGTATTTT. It yields the protein CASSDGTDTQYF.

This chain links TRBV5-1 with TRBJ2-5; maybe TRBD2 (5 bases). Trimming left V 2 bases short and J 1 base short, with 15 bases between. The CDR3 is made up of 16 amino acids. Looked up from germline, CDR1 is SGHRS and CDR2 is YFSETQ. The CDR3 region is CASSFGASGGQETQYF. CDR3 sequence (DNA): TGCGCCAGCAGCTTTGGAGCGAGCGGAGGCCAAGAGACCCAGTACTTC.

The chain couples TRBV9 to TRBJ2-3; 7 positions agree with TRBD1. Per germline, CDR1 SGDLS and CDR2 YYNGEE. The CDR3 extends over 13 amino acids. Losses at the gene ends were 8 bases for V and 0 bases for J; bases not matched to a gene: 3. CDR3 protein: CASGTESTDTQYF. The DNA of the CDR3 is TGTGCCAGTGGGACAGAAAGCACAGATACGCAGTATTTT.

The chain is built from TRBV29-1 and TRBJ1-2; D gene ambiguous. CDR1 is SQVTM, CDR2 ANQGSEA, per germline. Trimming pared 1 base from V and 1 base from J, leaving 7 bases between. This CDR3 has 13 amino acids. CDR3 amino acids: CSVEASVNYGYTF. The CDR3 region has the DNA TGCAGCGTTGAAGCTTCGGTTAACTATGGCTACACCTTC.

V is TRBV11-2 and J is TRBJ2-2; D is unresolved. This CDR3 is 13 amino acids long. CDR1 is SGHAT, CDR2 FQNNGV, per germline. V dropped 2 bases and J dropped 4 bases, with 5 bases sitting between them. The CDR3 region has the DNA TGTGCCAGCAGCTTAAGGCGCACCGGGGAGCTGTTTTTT. Protein: CASSLRRTGELFF.

The chain combines TRBV7-9 with TRBJ2-6; 7 bases line up with TRBD1. Germline loops: CDR1 SEHNR, CDR2 FQNEAQ (reference sequence). Germline trimming cut 4 bases from V and 2 bases from J; bases unmatched to any gene: 5. The CDR3 covers 16 residues. The CDR3 region is CASSWPQGAGANVLTF. DNA of the CDR3: TGTGCCAGCAGCTGGCCGCAGGGGGCTGGGGCCAACGTCCTGACTTTC. The entire variable domain, with the rest obtained from reference TRBV7-9 and TRBJ2-6, is as follows: DTGVSQNPRHKITKRGQNVTFRCDPISEHNRLYWYRQTLGQGPEFLTYFQNEAQLEKSRLLSDRFSAERPKGSFSTLEIQRTEQGDSAMYLCASSWPQGAGANVLTFGAGSRLTVL.

J is TRBJ1-4 and V is TRBV5-1, with TRBD1 as a possible D gene (6 bases). The CDR3 sequence is 15 residues long. Trimming shortened V by 4 bases and J by 7 bases, and 17 bases separated the two germline ends. CDR1 is SGHRS, CDR2 YFSETQ, per germline. The CDR3 sequence: CASSERTAGGEKLFF. CDR3 nucleotides: TGCGCCAGCAGCGAACGGACAGCGGGAGGTGAAAAACTGTTTTTT.

This chain connects TRBV6-1 to TRBJ2-7; D possibly uses TRBD1 or TRBD2 (5 bases each). The ends were cut back, 4 bases at V and 4 bases at J, with 11 bases in the middle. CDR1 MNHNS and CDR2 SASEGT come from the germline V gene. This CDR3 has 13 residues. In DNA form, the CDR3 reads TGTGCCAGCAGTGCCGGGGACGGGTACGAGCAGTACTTC. This gives the protein CASSAGDGYEQYF.

The chain has TRBV5-4 and TRBJ2-5; D is possibly TRBD1 (7 bases). The CDR3 runs to 16 residues. V lost 6 bases and J 2 bases, leaving 20 bases between the germline ends. Germline CDR1 reads SGHNT; CDR2 reads YYREEE (reference sequence). The CDR3 reads CASNPKRQGGQETQYF. In nucleotides, the CDR3 is TGTGCCAGCAACCCGAAAAGACAGGGAGGACAAGAGACCCAGTACTTC.

The chain combines TRBV27 with TRBJ2-5; tentatively, D is TRBD2 (5 bases). Germline CDR1 and CDR2: MNHEY and SMNVEV (reference sequence). The ends were cut back, 0 bases at V and 5 bases at J, with 16 bases in the middle. The CDR3 extends over 16 amino acids. The CDR3 DNA reads TGTGCCAGCAGTTTATCCTCTGGGAGAAAACGGGAGACCCAGTACTTC. It is translated as CASSLSSGRKRETQYF.